Included here is one TCR beta chain sequence, with context. The data were taken from a study of shared clonotypes between healthy human individuals. Deep level was the assay's run setting. Data came from immunoSEQ multiplex PCR; TCRdb stores just in-frame clones and leaves some out. The sample includes millions of clones, about 92% of them seen just once. V lost 6 bases and J lost 4; bases outside the gene matches: 6. The CDR3 has 14 amino acids. Germline V gives CDR1 MNHEY, CDR2 SVGAGI. Material: naive CD4+ T cells from PBMCs. Subset denoted: CD45RA+ positively selected. The clonotype comes from a man aged 18 to 30 in good health. Some clones in this sample may be carry-over from other donors' samples. The chain combines TRBV6-5 with TRBJ2-7; 10 bases are a match to TRBD1. Here the CDR3 reads CASRGQGRLYEQYF. The CDR3 DNA follows: TGTGCCAGCAGGGGACAGGGGAGGTTGTACGAGCAGTACTTC.